This TCR beta chain was captured by sequencing in a study of early T cells in non-severe SARS-CoV-2 infection. Study overall: Chains from this unsorted whole-blood bulk RNA could not be paired.

The TCR library protocol was used to attach unique molecular identifiers. These identifiers were attached to individual cDNA molecules. A single record per CDR3 protein comes from TCRdb applying MiXCR to the 5' RACE reads. The table records 65,000 to 95,000 distinct CDR3 sequences, roughly 5.3% of them present only once. Comment on this clonotype: A junction boundary mismatches the germline segment, possibly from a read error.

The CDR3 runs 13 residues. CDR1 SGHDT and CDR2 YYEEEE come from the germline V gene. The source of this sequence is an adult who was a healthcare worker with PCR-confirmed SARS-CoV-2 infection or an uninfected control (not recorded which). The sequencing here drew on whole blood, taken at baseline. This sequence joins TRBV5-6 and TRBJ2-4, with a possible D match to TRBD2 (5 bases). The CDR3 sequence is CASSLAGGSTRHF. The CDR3 DNA reads as TGTGCCAGCAGCTTGGCCGGAGGTAGTACGAGACACTTC.